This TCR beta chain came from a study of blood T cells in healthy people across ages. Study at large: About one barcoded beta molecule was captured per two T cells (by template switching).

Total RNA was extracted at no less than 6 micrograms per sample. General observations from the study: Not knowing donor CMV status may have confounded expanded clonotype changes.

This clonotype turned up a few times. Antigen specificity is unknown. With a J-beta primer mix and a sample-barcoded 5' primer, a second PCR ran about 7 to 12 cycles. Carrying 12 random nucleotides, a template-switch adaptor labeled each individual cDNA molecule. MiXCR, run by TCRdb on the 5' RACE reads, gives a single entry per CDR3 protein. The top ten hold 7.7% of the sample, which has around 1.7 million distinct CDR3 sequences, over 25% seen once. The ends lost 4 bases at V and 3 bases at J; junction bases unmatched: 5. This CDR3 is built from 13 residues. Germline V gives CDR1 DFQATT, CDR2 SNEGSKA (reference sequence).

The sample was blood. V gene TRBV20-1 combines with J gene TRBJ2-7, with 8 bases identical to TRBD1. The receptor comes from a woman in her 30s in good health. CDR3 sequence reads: CSATWTGSYEQYF. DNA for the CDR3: TGCAGTGCTACCTGGACAGGGAGCTACGAGCAGTACTTC.